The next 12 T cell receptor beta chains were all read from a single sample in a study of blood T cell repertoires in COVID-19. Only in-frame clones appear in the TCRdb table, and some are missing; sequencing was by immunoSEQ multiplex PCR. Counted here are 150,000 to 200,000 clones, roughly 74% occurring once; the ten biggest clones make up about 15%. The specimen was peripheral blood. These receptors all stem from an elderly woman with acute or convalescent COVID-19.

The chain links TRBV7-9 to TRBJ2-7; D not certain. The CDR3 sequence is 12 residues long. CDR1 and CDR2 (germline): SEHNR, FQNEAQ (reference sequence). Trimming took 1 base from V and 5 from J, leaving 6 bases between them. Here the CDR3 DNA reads TGTGCCAGCAGCTTAGTGCAGGACGAGCAGTACTTC. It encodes CASSLVQDEQYF.

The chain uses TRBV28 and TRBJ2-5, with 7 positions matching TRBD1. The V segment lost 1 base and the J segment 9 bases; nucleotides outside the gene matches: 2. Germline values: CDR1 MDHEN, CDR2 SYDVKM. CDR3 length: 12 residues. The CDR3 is CASSLSGGPQYF. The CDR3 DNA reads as TGTGCCAGCAGTTTATCAGGGGGTCCCCAGTACTTC.

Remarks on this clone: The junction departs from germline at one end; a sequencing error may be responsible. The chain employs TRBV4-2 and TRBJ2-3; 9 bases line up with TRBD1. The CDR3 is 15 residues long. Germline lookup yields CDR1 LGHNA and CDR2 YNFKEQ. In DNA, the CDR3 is TGTGCCAGCAGTCAAGGACAGGGGACCTCAGATACGCAGTATTTT. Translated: CASSQGQGTSDTQYF.

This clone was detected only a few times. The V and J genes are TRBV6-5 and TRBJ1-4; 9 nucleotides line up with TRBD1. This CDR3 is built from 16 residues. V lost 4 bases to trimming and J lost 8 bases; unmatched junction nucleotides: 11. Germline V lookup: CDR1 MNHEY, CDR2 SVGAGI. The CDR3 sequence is CASSSPAGQGREKLFF. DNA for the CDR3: TGTGCCAGCAGTTCCCCGGCGGGACAGGGAAGAGAAAAACTGTTTTTT.

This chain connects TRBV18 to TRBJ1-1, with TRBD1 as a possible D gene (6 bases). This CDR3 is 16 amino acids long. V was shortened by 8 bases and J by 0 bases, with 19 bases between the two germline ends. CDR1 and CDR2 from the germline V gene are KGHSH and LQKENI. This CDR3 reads CASRIGDTTMNTEAFF. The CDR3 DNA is TGTGCCAGCCGGATAGGGGACACCACCATGAACACTGAAGCTTTCTTT.

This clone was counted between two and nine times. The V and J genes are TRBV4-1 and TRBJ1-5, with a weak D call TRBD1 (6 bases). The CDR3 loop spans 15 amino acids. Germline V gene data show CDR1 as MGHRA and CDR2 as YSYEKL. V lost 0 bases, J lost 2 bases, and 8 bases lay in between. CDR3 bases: TGCGCCAGCAGCCAAGATAACAGGGGCAATCAGCCCCAGCATTTT. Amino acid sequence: CASSQDNRGNQPQHF.

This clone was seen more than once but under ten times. The CDR3 DNA is TGTGCCAGCAGCCAAGAACGACTAGCGGGGATCGGGGAGCTGTTTTTT. It encodes CASSQERLAGIGELFF. The rearrangement links TRBV4-2 to TRBJ2-2; 11 bases are a match to TRBD2. The CDR3 has 16 residues. The V segment lost 0 bases and the J segment 7 bases; nucleotides outside the gene matches: 4. CDR1 and CDR2 from the germline V gene are LGHNA and YNFKEQ.

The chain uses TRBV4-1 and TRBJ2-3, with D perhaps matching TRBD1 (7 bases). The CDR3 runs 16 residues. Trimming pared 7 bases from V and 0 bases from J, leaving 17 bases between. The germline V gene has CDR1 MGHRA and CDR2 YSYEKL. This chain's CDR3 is CASTLAGGPSTDTQYF. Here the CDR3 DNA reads TGCGCCAGCACGCTAGCAGGGGGGCCTAGCACAGATACGCAGTATTTT.

DNA of the CDR3: TGCAGCGTTGAAGCCAACCGGGACAGGCCCTCGTCGGATACGCAGTATTTT. Translating gives CSVEANRDRPSSDTQYF. V is TRBV29-1 and J is TRBJ2-3; TRBD1 aligns across 8 bases. The V segment lost 1 base and the J segment 6 bases; nucleotides outside the gene matches: 15. The germline V gene encodes CDR1 SQVTM and CDR2 ANQGSEA. The CDR3 is made up of 17 amino acids.

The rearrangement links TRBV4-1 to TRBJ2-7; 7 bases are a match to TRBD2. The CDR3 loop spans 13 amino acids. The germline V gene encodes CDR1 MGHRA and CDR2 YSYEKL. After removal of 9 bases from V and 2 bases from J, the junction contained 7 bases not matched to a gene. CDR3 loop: CASSDGGAYEQYF. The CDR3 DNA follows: TGCGCCAGTTCAGATGGGGGGGCCTACGAGCAGTACTTC.

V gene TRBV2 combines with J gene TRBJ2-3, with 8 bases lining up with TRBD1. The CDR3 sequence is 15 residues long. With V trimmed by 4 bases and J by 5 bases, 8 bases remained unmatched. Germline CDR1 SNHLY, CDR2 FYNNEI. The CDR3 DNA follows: TGTGCCAGCAGTGGCCCTCAGGGGGCAATAGATACGCAGTATTTT. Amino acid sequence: CASSGPQGAIDTQYF.

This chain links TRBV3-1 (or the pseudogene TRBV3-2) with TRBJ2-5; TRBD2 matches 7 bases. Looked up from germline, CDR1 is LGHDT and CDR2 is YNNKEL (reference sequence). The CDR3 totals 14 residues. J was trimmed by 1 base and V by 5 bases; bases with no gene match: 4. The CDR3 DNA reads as TGTGCCAGCAGCAGGCGGGAGACCCAAGAGACCCAGTACTTC. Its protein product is CASSRRETQETQYF.